The 2 T cell receptor beta chains in this list originate from one sample, sequenced in a study of cytomegalovirus exposure and HLA in healthy donors. 13 Jbeta primers and 60 Vbeta primers were used for the PCR. TCRdb's copy holds only in-frame clones and misses some; the assay was immunoSEQ multiplex PCR. The sample lists 100,000 to 150,000 clones; roughly 9% were seen once. The sequenced sample was PBMCs. These receptors all stem from a woman in her thirties or forties in good health and CMV-seropositive.

In its sample, this clone was seen a few times. The chain combines TRBV5-1 with TRBJ1-1; tentatively, D is TRBD1 (5 bases). V dropped 4 bases and J dropped 7 bases, with 29 bases sitting between them. Per germline, CDR1 SGHRS and CDR2 YFSETQ. The CDR3 has 18 residues. CDR3: CASSIQPRVGGPGVEAFF. The CDR3 DNA reads TGCGCCAGCAGCATCCAGCCTCGGGTCGGGGGTCCGGGGGTTGAAGCTTTCTTT. Variable domain in full (rest from reference TRBV5-1 and TRBJ1-1): KAGVTQTPRYLIKTRGQQVTLSCSPISGHRSVSWYQQTPGQGLQFLFEYFSETQRNKGNFPGRFSGRQFSNSRSEMNVSTLELGDSALYLCASSIQPRVGGPGVEAFFGQGTRLTVV.

This chain joins TRBV4-1 and TRBJ2-1; weak D call: TRBD2 (7 bases). Per the germline V gene, CDR1 is MGHRA and CDR2 is YSYEKL. This CDR3 comprises 14 residues. The ends were cut back, 2 bases at V and 7 bases at J, with 12 bases in the middle. DNA for the CDR3: TGCGCCAGCAGCCAACTCGGGGGGCGGAATGAGCAGTTCTTC. This translates into CASSQLGGRNEQFF.